The 5 T cell receptor beta chains below all came from one sample that was sequenced in a study of blood T cells in healthy people across ages. The second PCR ran roughly 7 to 12 cycles with a sample-barcoded 5' primer and J-beta primers. A single record per CDR3 protein comes from TCRdb applying MiXCR to the 5' RACE reads. This table holds some 900,000 distinct CDR3 sequences, 48% found once. Sequencing was performed on blood. The source of these receptors is a man in his thirties or forties in good health.

This clonotype was picked up a small number of times. This sequence joins TRBV9 and TRBJ2-3; D remains ambiguous. Germline V gene sequence: CDR1 SGDLS, CDR2 YYNGEE. CDR3 size: 13 residues. V was trimmed by 5 bases and J by 4 bases, leaving 11 bases between them. CDR3 sequence: CASSARLADTQYF. The CDR3 nucleotides are TGTGCCAGCAGTGCCCGCCTGGCAGATACGCAGTATTTT.

This clonotype was seen a few times. The chain recombines TRBV28 with TRBJ2-1; D is unresolved. This CDR3 spans 14 amino acids. Germline loops: CDR1 MDHEN, CDR2 SYDVKM. Trimming removed 6 bases at V and 8 bases at J, with 17 bases between. The CDR3 bases are TGTGCCAGCAGACGTCCGTACCCGGACGATGAGCAGTTCTTC. It codes for CASRRPYPDDEQFF.

V and J are TRBV29-1 and TRBJ1-1; D unresolved. Germline V gives CDR1 SQVTM, CDR2 ANQGSEA. Trimming stripped 7 bases from V and 4 bases from J, with 13 bases between. The CDR3 is made up of 12 amino acids. The CDR3 nucleotides read TGCAGCGGTAAATTTACGGGCACTGAAGCTTTCTTT. Translating gives CSGKFTGTEAFF.

The V and J genes are TRBV3-1 and TRBJ2-1; 7 bases are shared with TRBD1. V gave up 1 base and J gave up 7 bases; unmatched junction bases: 7. In germline, CDR1 is LGHDT, CDR2 YNNKEL (reference sequence). The CDR3 extends over 15 amino acids. CDR3 bases: TGTGCCAGCAGCCAAGTCGGCACAGGGGTTAATGAGCAGTTCTTC. Translated, it gives CASSQVGTGVNEQFF.

The chain couples TRBV4-1 to TRBJ2-5, with D uncertain. This CDR3 contains 14 residues. Trimming cost V 0 bases and J 7 bases, with 12 bases left between them. The germline gives CDR1 MGHRA, CDR2 YSYEKL. The CDR3 DNA sequence: TGCGCCAGCAGCCAAGATGGACCCCCGGGGACCCAGTACTTC. This codes for CASSQDGPPGTQYF.